This TCR beta chain was found in a study of chemoradiotherapy in HPV16-positive cancers. Study-wide background: Two HPV16-positive patients' cells yielded candidate HPV-specific clones and common motifs. Study-level findings and limits: HPV-responsive T-cell expansion during chemoradiotherapy was linked to improved recurrence-free survival in HPV16-positive patients. During treatment, candidate HPV-specific clones and E7-related motifs expanded in tumor.

Libraries were prepared by immunoSEQ multiplex PCR; TCRdb keeps only in-frame clonotypes and omits some of them. The table has 20,000 to 30,000 clones, approximately 94% seen once. As concerns this clone: Antigen: not known.

Germline loops: CDR1 MDHEN, CDR2 SYDVKM. V dropped 5 bases and J dropped 2; count of bases not matched to a gene: 5. The CDR3 covers 14 residues. This specimen was collected from a patient who underwent chemoradiotherapy. V and J are TRBV28 and TRBJ1-2, with 7 nucleotides matching TRBD1. This clonotype was obtained from a human donor with HPV-associated anogenital cancer. In DNA form, the CDR3 reads TGTGCCAGCAGTCCAGGGACAGCAAACTATGGCTACACCTTC. Amino acids: CASSPGTANYGYTF.